Shown below are 23 T cell receptor beta chains from a single sample sequenced in a study of shared clonotypes between healthy human individuals. Data came from immunoSEQ multiplex PCR; TCRdb stores just in-frame clones and leaves some out. The sample consists of 2 million to 2.5 million clones, 85% to 95% of them appearing once. Positively selected for CCR7, the CD45RO-negative cells used as naive CD8 cells excluded terminally differentiated effector memory CD45RA+ cells. Sequenced: naive CD8+ T cells from PBMCs. The receptors shown here come from a man aged 18 to 29 in good health. Some clones in this sample may be carry-over from other donors' samples.

The V and J genes are TRBV27 and TRBJ2-1, with D unresolved. V lost 8 bases and J 2 bases, leaving 10 bases between the germline ends. CDR1 and CDR2 from the germline V gene are MNHEY and SMNVEV (reference sequence). This CDR3 comprises 13 residues. CDR3 nucleotides: TGTGCCAGCGGTGTGGATCCCTACAATGAGCAGTTCTTC. It yields the protein CASGVDPYNEQFF.

Details on this clone: The sample has other DNA sequences that encode this CDR3 too. The V call is TRBV7-9, the J call TRBJ2-7; D may be TRBD2 (5 bases). The V end was cut by 0 bases, the J end by 4 bases, with 7 bases between. The CDR3 length is 13 residues. The V gene's germline CDR1 is SEHNR and CDR2 FQNEAQ (reference sequence). The CDR3 nucleotides read TGTGCCAGCAGCTTAGCGGGAGATTACGAGCAGTACTTC. Amino acid sequence: CASSLAGDYEQYF.

The gene calls are TRBV28 and TRBJ2-1; no clear D gene. Germline CDR1 and CDR2: MDHEN and SYDVKM. Trimming removed 2 bases at V and 2 bases at J, with 13 bases between. The CDR3 totals 16 residues. The CDR3 sequence: CASSLARDIPYNEQFF. CDR3 coding DNA: TGTGCCAGCAGTTTAGCACGCGACATTCCCTACAATGAGCAGTTCTTC. Full variable domain (rest looked up from reference TRBV28 and TRBJ2-1): DVKVTQSSRYLVKRTGEKVFLECVQDMDHENMFWYRQDPGLGLRLIYFSYDVKMKEKGDIPEGYSVSREKKERFSLILESASTNQTSMYLCASSLARDIPYNEQFFGPGTRLTVL.

This rearrangement joins TRBV7-9 to TRBJ2-2; possibly TRBD2 for D (5 bases). The germline V and J ends were trimmed by 5 bases and 4 bases, with 17 bases remaining between them. Germline-derived CDR1 and CDR2 are SEHNR and FQNEAQ (reference sequence). The length of the CDR3 is 16 residues. This CDR3 is CASSLGFAGTTGELFF. The CDR3 region has the DNA TGTGCCAGCAGCCTGGGGTTTGCGGGCACCACCGGGGAGCTGTTTTTT.

The chain has TRBV10-3 and TRBJ1-2, with D tentatively TRBD1 (5 bases). This CDR3 has 16 amino acids. The V and J ends lost 10 bases and 1 base respectively, with 22 bases between them. Germline lookup yields CDR1 ENHRY and CDR2 SYGVKD. In nucleotides, the CDR3 is TGTGCCACCCTCAAAAGTTTTCTACAGGTTAACTATGGCTACACCTTC. Protein sequence: CATLKSFLQVNYGYTF.

The rearrangement links TRBV11-2 to TRBJ2-7; 9 bases are a match to TRBD1. The ends lost 7 bases at V and 3 bases at J; junction bases unmatched: 10. Germline-derived CDR1 and CDR2 are SGHAT and FQNNGV. The CDR3 extends over 15 amino acids. This CDR3 reads CASTIRGQGNYEQYF. The CDR3 coding sequence is TGTGCCAGCACCATCAGGGGACAGGGCAACTACGAGCAGTACTTC.

The rearrangement joins TRBV4-3 to TRBJ2-3, with D unclear. The CDR3 has 16 residues. Germline lookup yields CDR1 LGHNA and CDR2 YSLEER. V lost 0 bases to trimming and J lost 2 bases, with 12 bases between them. This CDR3 reads CASSQDWLSPTDTQYF. The CDR3 nucleotides read TGCGCCAGCAGCCAAGATTGGCTAAGCCCCACAGATACGCAGTATTTT.

The chain carries TRBV30 and TRBJ2-1, with D perhaps TRBD1 or TRBD2 (6 bases each). The V gene's germline CDR1 is GTSNPN and CDR2 SVGIG (reference sequence). The CDR3 loop spans 15 amino acids. Trimming cost V 4 bases and J 6 bases, with 19 bases left between them. CDR3 nucleotide sequence: TGTGCCTGGACTATAAGGGGGGCCGCAATCAATGAGCAGTTCTTC. Amino acids: CAWTIRGAAINEQFF.

The rearrangement uses TRBV5-8 and TRBJ2-7; 8 nucleotides agree with TRBD1. J lost 2 bases, V lost 0 bases, and 4 bases had no gene match. The CDR3 contains 15 residues. Per the germline V gene, CDR1 is SGHTS and CDR2 is YDEGEE. The CDR3 DNA is TGTGCCAGCAGCTTGGCAGGGGGCTTCGCCTACGAGCAGTACTTC. Translated: CASSLAGGFAYEQYF.

The rearrangement joins TRBV28 to TRBJ1-1; the D gene is possibly TRBD1 (6 bases). There are 15 residues in the CDR3. Germline lookup yields CDR1 MDHEN and CDR2 SYDVKM. V lost 2 bases to trimming and J lost 4 bases, with 14 bases between them. The DNA for the CDR3 is TGTGCCAGCAGTTTAGCCGGGGAAGGGGGCACTGAAGCTTTCTTT. It encodes CASSLAGEGGTEAFF.

A single count supports this clone. The chain combines TRBV9 with TRBJ2-3, with 7 bases lining up with TRBD2. CDR3 length: 16 amino acids. Germline CDR1 reads SGDLS; CDR2 reads YYNGEE. Trimming took 0 bases from V and 10 from J; bases not matched to a gene: 14. The chain's CDR3 is CASSVASAGASWSQYF. In DNA, the CDR3 is TGTGCCAGCAGCGTAGCGTCCGCGGGAGCCTCGTGGTCGCAGTATTTT.

The rearrangement joins TRBV7-3 to TRBJ2-1, with 15 bases lining up with TRBD2. The CDR3 runs 17 residues. The germline CDR1 and CDR2 sequences are SGHTA and FQGTGA. V dropped 5 bases and J dropped 8; count of bases not matched to a gene: 10. The CDR3 loop reads CASSRTSGRAFYHEQFF. The DNA of the CDR3 is TGTGCCAGCAGCAGGACTAGCGGGAGGGCCTTTTACCATGAGCAGTTCTTC.

The chain recombines TRBV5-1 with TRBJ2-7; D possibly uses TRBD1 or TRBD2 (5 bases each). Per germline, CDR1 SGHRS and CDR2 YFSETQ. V was pared by 1 base and J by 3 bases, with 14 bases between. The CDR3 covers 15 residues. The DNA of the CDR3 is TGCGCCAGCAGCTTGCGGGGTGGACACAGCTACGAGCAGTACTTC. It yields the protein CASSLRGGHSYEQYF.

With respect to this clone: Distinct nucleotide sequences in the sample also encode this CDR3. The CDR3 DNA follows: TGCAGCGTTCCCGGGGCCTACGAGCAGTACTTC. This translates into CSVPGAYEQYF. The chain links TRBV29-1 to TRBJ2-7, with D possibly being TRBD2 (5 bases). Germline lookup yields CDR1 SQVTM and CDR2 ANQGSEA. The CDR3 is 11 residues long. V was clipped by 5 bases and J by 2 bases, with 7 bases between them.

The chain's CDR3 is CASSYGQGGMNTEAFF. The CDR3 coding sequence is TGTGCCAGCAGTTACGGACAGGGCGGGATGAACACTGAAGCTTTCTTT. The chain links TRBV28 to TRBJ1-1; 8 nucleotides match TRBD1. Germline assignment: CDR1 MDHEN and CDR2 SYDVKM. Losses at the gene ends were 4 bases for V and 0 bases for J; bases not matched to a gene: 7. This CDR3 is built from 16 residues.

The chain carries TRBV7-9 and TRBJ2-2; a possible D gene is TRBD2 (5 bases). Germline loops: CDR1 SEHNR, CDR2 FQNEAQ (reference sequence). Trimming left V 6 bases short and J 6 bases short, with 14 bases between. The CDR3 contains 14 residues. Here the CDR3 reads CASSSLGSAGELFF. The CDR3 DNA reads as TGTGCCAGCAGTTCACTAGGGTCGGCCGGGGAGCTGTTTTTT.

This chain links TRBV10-3 with TRBJ1-2; a possible D gene is TRBD1 (6 bases). The V end lost 3 bases, the J end lost 7 bases, and 12 bases lay between the germline ends. The CDR3 runs to 13 residues. Germline V gives CDR1 ENHRY, CDR2 SYGVKD. Here the CDR3 DNA reads TGTGCCATCAGTGAACTCCGGACAGCTGGCTACACCTTC. This sequence encodes CAISELRTAGYTF.

This clone was counted a single time. This chain uses TRBV6-5 with TRBJ2-3; the D gene is possibly TRBD2 (6 bases). This CDR3 spans 15 amino acids. V lost 0 bases and J lost 5, with 12 bases in between. Germline V CDR1 and CDR2: MNHEY, SVGAGI. The CDR3 protein is CASSYSGGLRDTQYF. The CDR3, as DNA: TGTGCCAGCAGTTACTCCGGGGGATTGCGAGATACGCAGTATTTT.

The V call is TRBV28, the J call TRBJ2-6; D is perhaps TRBD2 (5 bases). V lost 1 base, J lost 2 bases, and 15 bases lay in between. Germline values: CDR1 MDHEN, CDR2 SYDVKM. This CDR3 region has 18 residues. The CDR3 is CASSLYPAGGAGANVLTF. CDR3 sequence (DNA): TGTGCCAGCAGTTTATATCCGGCCGGAGGTGCTGGGGCCAACGTCCTGACTTTC. The full variable domain, with the rest looked up from reference TRBV28 and TRBJ2-6, is DVKVTQSSRYLVKRTGEKVFLECVQDMDHENMFWYRQDPGLGLRLIYFSYDVKMKEKGDIPEGYSVSREKKERFSLILESASTNQTSMYLCASSLYPAGGAGANVLTFGAGSRLTVL.

The CDR3 here is CASSLGPGGSTGELFF. The CDR3 DNA reads as TGTGCCAGCAGCTTAGGCCCCGGGGGATCCACCGGGGAGCTGTTTTTT. The V and J genes are TRBV5-4 and TRBJ2-2, with D perhaps TRBD2 (6 bases). The CDR3 is made up of 16 amino acids. Germline V gene sequence: CDR1 SGHNT, CDR2 YYREEE (reference sequence). Trimming removed 2 bases at V and 4 bases at J, with 15 bases between.

V is TRBV27 and J is TRBJ1-1, with 8 bases aligning to TRBD1. Germline CDR1 is MNHEY and CDR2 is SMNVEV (reference sequence). With V trimmed by 5 bases and J by 4 bases, 6 bases remained unmatched. The CDR3 is 14 amino acids. CDR3 loop: CASSPRTGSTEAFF. The CDR3 bases are TGTGCCAGCAGTCCACGGACAGGGTCCACTGAAGCTTTCTTT.

This rearrangement joins TRBV7-8 to TRBJ2-7; D is perhaps TRBD1 (6 bases). V was cut by 5 bases and J by 3 bases, with 17 bases left in between. CDR1 and CDR2 from the germline V gene are SGHVS and FQNEAQ. CDR3 length: 15 residues. The CDR3 DNA is TGTGCCAGCAGCCGCGAGAGAGGACAGAACTACGAGCAGTACTTC. As protein: CASSRERGQNYEQYF.

The chain uses TRBV25-1 and TRBJ1-1, with D possibly being TRBD1 (5 bases). The CDR3 runs 13 residues. Looked up from germline, CDR1 is MGHDK and CDR2 is SYGVNS. V was trimmed by 4 bases and J by 11 bases, leaving 17 bases between them. Here the CDR3 reads CASSGTRDSRAFF. Written as DNA, the CDR3 is TGTGCCAGCAGTGGGACCCGGGACTCGAGGGCTTTCTTT.